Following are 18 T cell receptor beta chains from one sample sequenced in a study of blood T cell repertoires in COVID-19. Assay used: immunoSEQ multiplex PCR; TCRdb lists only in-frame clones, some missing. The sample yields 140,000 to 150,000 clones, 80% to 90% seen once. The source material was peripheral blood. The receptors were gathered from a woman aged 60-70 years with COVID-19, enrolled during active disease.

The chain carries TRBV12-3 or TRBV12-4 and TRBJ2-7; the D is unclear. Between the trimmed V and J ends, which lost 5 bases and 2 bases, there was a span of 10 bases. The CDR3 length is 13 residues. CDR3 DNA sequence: TGTGCCAGCAGTGACACTTCCCCCTACGAGCAGTACTTC. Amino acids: CASSDTSPYEQYF.

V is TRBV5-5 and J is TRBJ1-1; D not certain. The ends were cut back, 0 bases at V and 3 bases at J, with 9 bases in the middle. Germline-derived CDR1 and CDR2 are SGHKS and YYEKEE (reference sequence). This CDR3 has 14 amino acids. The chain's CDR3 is CASSLGGKYTEAFF. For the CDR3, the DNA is TGTGCCAGCAGCTTGGGCGGGAAGTACACTGAAGCTTTCTTT.

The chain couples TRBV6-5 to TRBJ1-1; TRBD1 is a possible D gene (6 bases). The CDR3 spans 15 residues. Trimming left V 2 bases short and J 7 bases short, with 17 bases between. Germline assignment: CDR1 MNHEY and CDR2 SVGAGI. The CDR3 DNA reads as TGTGCCAGCAGTTACACTCGGGGGGAGGGGGTTGAAGCTTTCTTT. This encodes CASSYTRGEGVEAFF.

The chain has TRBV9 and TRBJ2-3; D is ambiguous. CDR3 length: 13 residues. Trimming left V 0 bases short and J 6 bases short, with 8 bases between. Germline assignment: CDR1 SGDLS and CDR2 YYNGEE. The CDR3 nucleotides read TGTGCCAGCAGCGTAGGGGCTGAGGATACGCAGTATTTT. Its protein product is CASSVGAEDTQYF.

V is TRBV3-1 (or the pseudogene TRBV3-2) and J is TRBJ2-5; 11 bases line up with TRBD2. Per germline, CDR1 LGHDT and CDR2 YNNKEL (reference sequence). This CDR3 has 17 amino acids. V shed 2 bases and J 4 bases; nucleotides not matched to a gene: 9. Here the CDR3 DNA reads TGTGCCAGCAGCCAACCGGGGGTAGCGGGGGGGCTAGAGACCCAGTACTTC. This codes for CASSQPGVAGGLETQYF.

CDR3 sequence: CASGKQGSIYEQYF. The CDR3, as DNA: TGTGCCAGCGGGAAACAGGGTAGTATATACGAGCAGTACTTC. This chain links TRBV7-6 with TRBJ2-7, with TRBD1 as a possible D gene (6 bases). The CDR3 has 14 residues. The germline gives CDR1 SGHVS, CDR2 FNYEAQ. Trimming shortened V by 8 bases and J by 4 bases, and 18 bases separated the two germline ends.

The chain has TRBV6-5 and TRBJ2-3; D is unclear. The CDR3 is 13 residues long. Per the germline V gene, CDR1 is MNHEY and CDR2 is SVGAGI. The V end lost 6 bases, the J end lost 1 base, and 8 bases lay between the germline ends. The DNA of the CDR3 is TGTGCCAGCAGCTCCCCAGGCACAGATACGCAGTATTTT. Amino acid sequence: CASSSPGTDTQYF.

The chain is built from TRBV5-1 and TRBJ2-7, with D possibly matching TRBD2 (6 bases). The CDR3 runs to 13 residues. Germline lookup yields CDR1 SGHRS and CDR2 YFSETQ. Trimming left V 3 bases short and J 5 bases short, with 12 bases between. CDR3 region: CASSWRELDEQYF. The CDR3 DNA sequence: TGCGCCAGCAGCTGGAGGGAGTTGGACGAGCAGTACTTC.

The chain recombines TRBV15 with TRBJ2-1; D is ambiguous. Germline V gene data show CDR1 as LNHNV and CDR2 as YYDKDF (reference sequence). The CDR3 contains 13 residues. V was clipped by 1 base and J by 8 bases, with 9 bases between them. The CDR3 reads CATSRAGPDEQFF. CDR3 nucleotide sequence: TGTGCCACCAGCAGAGCAGGCCCGGATGAGCAGTTCTTC.

The CDR3 nucleotides are TGTGCCTGGAGTTCGGAGGGTCTTTGGGAAAAACTGTTTTTT. Translation: CAWSSEGLWEKLFF. The V gene is TRBV30, the J gene TRBJ1-4; D not resolved. This CDR3 has 14 residues. V was cut by 2 bases and J by 8 bases, with 15 bases left in between. CDR1 is GTSNPN, CDR2 SVGIG, per germline (reference sequence).

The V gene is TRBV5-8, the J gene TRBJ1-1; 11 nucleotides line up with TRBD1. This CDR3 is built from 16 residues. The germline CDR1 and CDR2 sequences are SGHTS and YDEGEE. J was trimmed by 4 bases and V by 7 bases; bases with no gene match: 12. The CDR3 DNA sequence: TGTGCCAGCTTTCTCGGACAGGGGGCTGGGGGCACTGAAGCTTTCTTT. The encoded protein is CASFLGQGAGGTEAFF.

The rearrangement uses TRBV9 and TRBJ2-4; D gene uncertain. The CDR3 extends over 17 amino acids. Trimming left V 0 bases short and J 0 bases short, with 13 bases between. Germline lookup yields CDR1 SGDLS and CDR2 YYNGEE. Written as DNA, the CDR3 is TGTGCCAGCAGCGTAGAGGCAGGCCTCAAAGCCAAAAACATTCAGTACTTC. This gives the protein CASSVEAGLKAKNIQYF.

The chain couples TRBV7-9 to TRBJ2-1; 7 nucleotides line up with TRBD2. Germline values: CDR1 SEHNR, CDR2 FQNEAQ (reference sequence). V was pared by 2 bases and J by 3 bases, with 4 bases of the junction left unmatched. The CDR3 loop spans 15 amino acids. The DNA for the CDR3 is TGTGCCAGCAGCTTATTCGCGGGGGACTACAATGAGCAGTTCTTC. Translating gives CASSLFAGDYNEQFF.

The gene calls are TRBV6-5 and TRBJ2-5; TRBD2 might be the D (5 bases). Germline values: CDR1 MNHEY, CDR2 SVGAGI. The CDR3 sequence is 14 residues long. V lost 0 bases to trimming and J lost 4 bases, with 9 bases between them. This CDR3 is CASSYSTTPETQYF. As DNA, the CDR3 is TGTGCCAGCAGTTACTCGACTACCCCAGAGACCCAGTACTTC.

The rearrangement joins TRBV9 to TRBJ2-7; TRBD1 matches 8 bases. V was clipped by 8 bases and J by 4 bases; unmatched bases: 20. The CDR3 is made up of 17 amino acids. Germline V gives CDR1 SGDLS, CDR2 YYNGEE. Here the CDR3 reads CASTLGGQGAFRYEQYF. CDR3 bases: TGTGCCAGTACCCTAGGTGGGCAGGGGGCGTTTCGTTACGAGCAGTACTTC.

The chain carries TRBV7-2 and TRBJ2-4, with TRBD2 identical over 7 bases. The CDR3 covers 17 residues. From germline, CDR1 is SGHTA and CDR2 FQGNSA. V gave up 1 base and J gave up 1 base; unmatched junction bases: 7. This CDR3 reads CASSLGPGGWAKNIQYF. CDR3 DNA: TGTGCCAGCAGCTTAGGTCCCGGGGGGTGGGCCAAAAACATTCAGTACTTC.

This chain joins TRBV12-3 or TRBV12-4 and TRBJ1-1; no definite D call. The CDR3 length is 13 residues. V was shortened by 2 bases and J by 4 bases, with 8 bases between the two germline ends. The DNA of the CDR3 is TGTGCCAGCAGTTTACGGGGTTTCACTGAAGCTTTCTTT. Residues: CASSLRGFTEAFF.

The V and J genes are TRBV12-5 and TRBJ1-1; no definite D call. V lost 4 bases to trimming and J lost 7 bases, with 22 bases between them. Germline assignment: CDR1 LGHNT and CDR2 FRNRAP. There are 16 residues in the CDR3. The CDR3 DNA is TGTGCTAGTGGTTCCCTCCCACAACCTCCGGCGGTTGAAGCTTTCTTT. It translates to CASGSLPQPPAVEAFF.